Only one count was recorded for the clone carrying this TCR beta chain. TCRdb's copy holds only in-frame clones and misses some; the assay was immunoSEQ multiplex PCR. The sample lists some 150,000 clones, 80% seen once, with approximately 0.5% in the top ten. This record comes from a study of blood T cell repertoires in COVID-19. Study-wide context: The analysed material was cDNA or gDNA that came from T cells, B-cell-depleted T cells, or PBMCs.

This CDR3 region has 14 residues. The junction had 2 bases not matched to a gene; V was cut back by 4 bases and J by 4 bases. The V gene's germline CDR1 is KGHSH and CDR2 LQKENI. The chain recombines TRBV18 with TRBJ1-5; 9 bases are shared with TRBD1. This clonotype originated in a man aged 60 to 69 with acute or convalescent COVID-19. The source material was peripheral blood. The CDR3 is CASSLGQGNQPQHF. Written as DNA, the CDR3 is TGTGCCAGCTCACTCGGACAGGGGAATCAGCCCCAGCATTTT. The full variable domain, its missing parts supplied by reference TRBV18 and TRBJ1-5, is NAGVMQNPRHLVRRRGQEARLRCSPMKGHSHVYWYRQLPEEGLKFMVYLQKENIIDESGMPKERFSAEFPKEGPSILRIQQVVRGDSAAYFCASSLGQGNQPQHFGDGTRLSIL.